The entry that follows covers one TCR beta chain sequence. Its antigen remains unidentified. These data come from a study of long-term antiretroviral therapy in people with HIV. Study-wide results and caveats: Despite increasing after ART, diversity remained lower than that of transplant donor controls. Repertoires with HIV possessed tighter CDR3 length spans than those of controls.

V was cut by 3 bases and J by 3 bases, with 6 bases left in between. This CDR3 has 12 residues. Germline assignment: CDR1 SGHDT and CDR2 YYEEEE. immunoSEQ v3.0 was run at survey level. Assay used: immunoSEQ multiplex PCR; TCRdb lists only in-frame clones, some missing. This table has tens of thousands of clones, 86% appearing once. Sequencing used unsorted PBMCs, obtained just before starting antiretroviral therapy. The chain joins TRBV5-6 to TRBJ2-5; D possibly corresponds to TRBD2 (5 bases). The source of this sequence is a woman in her late teens or twenties with HIV. CDR3: CASSWTEETQYF. CDR3 DNA sequence: TGTGCCAGCAGCTGGACTGAAGAGACCCAGTACTTC.